Each of the 27 T cell receptor beta chains below was sequenced from the same sample in a study of T cells in Graves' hyperthyroidism and ophthalmopathy. TCR beta CDR3 region amplification was performed from RNA transcripts. TCR CDR3 regions were first amplified by RT-PCR with HTBI primers. TCRdb reanalysed the multiplex PCR reads using MiXCR and keeps one entry per CDR3 protein. The table includes almost 600,000 distinct CDR3 sequences, approximately 14% detected once. The sample was blood. The origin of the receptors is a woman aged 30 to 39 with Graves' hyperthyroidism that later progressed to Graves' ophthalmopathy.

V is TRBV5-5 and J is TRBJ1-1, with 7 nucleotides matching TRBD1. V lost 4 bases, J lost 1 base, and 4 bases stayed unmatched. Germline lookup yields CDR1 SGHKS and CDR2 YYEKEE (reference sequence). This CDR3 contains 14 residues. The CDR3 coding sequence is TGTGCCAGCAGCGGGGGACAGCAGAACACTGAAGCTTTCTTT. Encoded protein: CASSGGQQNTEAFF.

This clonotype has ten or more counts. CDR3 in DNA: TGTGCCAGCAGTTACATAGCGGGACTGGGATACAATGAGCAGTTCTTC. Translation gives CASSYIAGLGYNEQFF. This chain uses TRBV11-1 with TRBJ2-1, with 8 bases matching TRBD2. Germline loops: CDR1 SGHAT, CDR2 FQDESV (reference sequence). V gave up 6 bases and J gave up 4 bases; unmatched junction bases: 11. This CDR3 comprises 16 residues.

This clonotype was seen repeatedly, ten times or more. The chain employs TRBV6-1 and TRBJ1-2, with 9 positions matching TRBD1. J was trimmed by 8 bases and V by 3 bases; bases with no gene match: 4. CDR3 length: 13 residues. Germline V gene sequence: CDR1 MNHNS, CDR2 SASEGT. The CDR3 DNA sequence: TGTGCCAGCAGTGACACAGGGGGCCGGGGCTACACCTTC. Encoded protein: CASSDTGGRGYTF.

As for this clonotype: One base away lies a much larger clone, so this may be a sequencing read error. V and J are TRBV19 and TRBJ2-1; the D gene is possibly TRBD1 (5 bases). The V gene's germline CDR1 is LNHDA and CDR2 SQIVND (reference sequence). There are 15 residues in the CDR3. The CDR3 nucleotides read TGTGCCAGTGGTATGGGGCTTCCAACCTACAATGAGCAGTTCTTC. Translating it yields CASGMGLPTYNEQFF.

V usage is TRBV7-9 and J usage is TRBJ1-1, with a weak D call TRBD1 (6 bases). The V gene lost 1 base and the J gene lost 5 bases, with 17 bases spanning the gap. The CDR3 covers 16 residues. Germline CDR1 is SEHNR and CDR2 is FQNEAQ (reference sequence). The CDR3 region has the DNA TGTGCCAGCAGCTTAGGGTTCCAGGGGAAAGGTACTGAAGCTTTCTTT. It codes for CASSLGFQGKGTEAFF.

The rearrangement links TRBV14 to TRBJ1-3, with no clear D. The length of the CDR3 is 15 residues. The germline CDR1 and CDR2 sequences are SGHDN and FVKESK. V was pared by 0 bases and J by 1 base, with 7 bases between. The CDR3 DNA reads TGTGCCAGCAGCCAAGATCACACTTCTGGAAACACCATATATTTT. This translates into CASSQDHTSGNTIYF.

This clonotype was counted at least ten times. This sequence joins TRBV5-5 and TRBJ1-1; D perhaps matches TRBD1 (5 bases). Between the trimmed V and J ends, which lost 4 bases and 5 bases, there was a span of 12 bases. Germline assignment: CDR1 SGHKS and CDR2 YYEKEE (reference sequence). The CDR3 totals 13 residues. The CDR3 sequence: CASSGGPGTEAFF. For the CDR3, the DNA is TGTGCCAGCAGCGGAGGGCCAGGGACTGAAGCTTTCTTT.

This clonotype was seen repeatedly, ten times or more. The genes are TRBV20-1 and TRBJ1-2; a weak D match, TRBD1 (5 bases). The germline V gene has CDR1 DFQATT and CDR2 SNEGSKA (reference sequence). This CDR3 comprises 13 residues. Trimming shortened V by 7 bases and J by 0 bases, and 12 bases separated the two germline ends. The CDR3 DNA sequence: TGCAGTGGACTCCTGGGGCCTAACTATGGCTACACCTTC. As protein: CSGLLGPNYGYTF.

This clonotype was recorded at least ten times. J is TRBJ1-1 and V is TRBV30; D is uncertain. The germline V gene encodes CDR1 GTSNPN and CDR2 SVGIG (reference sequence). V dropped 0 bases and J dropped 1 base, with 9 bases sitting between them. The CDR3 contains 14 residues. The chain's CDR3 is CAWSVGIGNTEAFF. In nucleotides, the CDR3 is TGTGCCTGGAGTGTTGGAATTGGGAACACTGAAGCTTTCTTT.

This clonotype occurred many times. The J gene is TRBJ2-5, the V gene TRBV7-9; tentatively, D is TRBD1 or TRBD2 (7 bases each). From germline, CDR1 is SEHNR and CDR2 FQNEAQ (reference sequence). Trimming removed 10 bases at V and 4 bases at J, with 16 bases between. CDR3 length: 13 amino acids. The CDR3 sequence is CATDTGEGETQYF. The CDR3 nucleotides are TGTGCCACGGATACAGGGGAGGGAGAGACCCAGTACTTC. Full variable domain (missing parts from reference TRBV7-9 and TRBJ2-5): DTGVSQNPRHKITKRGQNVTFRCDPISEHNRLYWYRQTLGQGPEFLTYFQNEAQLEKSRLLSDRFSAERPKGSFSTLEIQRTEQGDSAMYLCATDTGEGETQYFGPGTRLLVL.

This clonotype has a count of ten or more. The gene calls are TRBV20-1 and TRBJ2-2; possibly TRBD2 for D (5 bases). The germline gives CDR1 DFQATT, CDR2 SNEGSKA (reference sequence). V was shortened by 5 bases and J by 1 base, with 11 bases between the two germline ends. This CDR3 spans 14 amino acids. The chain's CDR3 is CSAPREGNTGELFF. DNA for the CDR3: TGCAGTGCTCCCCGTGAGGGGAACACCGGGGAGCTGTTTTTT.

Many counts were recorded for this clonotype. The J gene is TRBJ2-7, the V gene TRBV5-7; TRBD1 matches 7 bases. TRBV5-7 is treated as an ORF (open reading frame) with a function not yet certain. This CDR3 comprises 16 residues. Losses at the gene ends were 2 bases for V and 5 bases for J; bases not matched to a gene: 13. CDR3 DNA: TGTGCCAGCAGCTTCGCCGGACAGGAGAAGGAAAACGAGCAGTACTTC. The encoded protein is CASSFAGQEKENEQYF.

The chain links TRBV20-1 to TRBJ1-5, with D uncertain. The CDR3 has 14 amino acids. In germline, CDR1 is DFQATT, CDR2 SNEGSKA (reference sequence). Trimming shortened V by 6 bases and J by 4 bases, and 16 bases separated the two germline ends. The CDR3: CSAADRVRNQPQHF. The DNA of the CDR3 is TGCAGTGCAGCTGACCGGGTTCGTAATCAGCCCCAGCATTTT.

This clonotype was detected a few times. This sequence joins TRBV7-6 and TRBJ2-7; 11 bases match TRBD2. Germline assignment: CDR1 SGHVS and CDR2 FNYEAQ. The junction had 2 bases not matched to a gene; V was cut back by 4 bases and J by 6 bases. The CDR3 consists of 13 residues. The CDR3 spells CASSWGLAAEQYF. The CDR3, as DNA: TGTGCCAGCAGCTGGGGACTAGCGGCCGAGCAGTACTTC.

V gene TRBV3-1 combines with J gene TRBJ2-3; D gene unclear. Trimming took 3 bases from V and 1 from J, leaving 8 bases between them. CDR1 and CDR2 from the germline V gene are LGHDT and YNNKEL (reference sequence). The CDR3 covers 14 residues. CDR3 in DNA: TGTGCCAGCAGCCAGCCCGATCGCACAGATACGCAGTATTTT. It codes for CASSQPDRTDTQYF.

This clonotype was picked up many times. In nucleotides, the CDR3 is TGTGCCAGCAGCTCTCACATGGTCCCCACTGAAGCTTTCTTT. Encoded protein: CASSSHMVPTEAFF. This rearrangement joins TRBV7-8 to TRBJ1-1; the D is unclear. The CDR3 is made up of 14 amino acids. Germline V lookup: CDR1 SGHVS, CDR2 FQNEAQ. V was clipped by 4 bases and J by 4 bases, with 13 bases between them.

Notes on this clonotype: A read error may explain this, as a much larger clone is one base away. This sequence joins TRBV3-1 and TRBJ2-7, with D tentatively TRBD1 (6 bases). The V gene lost 4 bases and the J gene lost 9 bases, with 16 bases spanning the gap. Per germline, CDR1 LGHDT and CDR2 YNNKEL (reference sequence). There are 13 residues in the CDR3. CDR3 loop: CASSPGTSRGQYF. The CDR3 nucleotides are TGTGCCAGCAGCCCAGGGACCTCCAGGGGGCAGTACTTC.

J is TRBJ2-1 and V is TRBV7-3; unclear D gene. The CDR3 extends over 16 amino acids. Trimming shortened V by 0 bases and J by 9 bases, and 18 bases separated the two germline ends. Germline-derived CDR1 and CDR2 are SGHTA and FQGTGA. CDR3 nucleotides: TGTGCCAGCAGCTTAACGTACACCGCAGATGGTGGTGAGCAGTTCTTC. It yields the protein CASSLTYTADGGEQFF.

The chain employs TRBV18 and TRBJ2-1; 7 nucleotides agree with TRBD1. Germline CDR1 reads KGHSH; CDR2 reads LQKENI. Trimming took 4 bases from V and 4 from J; bases not matched to a gene: 10. CDR3 size: 16 residues. The CDR3 DNA reads TGTGCCAGCTCACGACTAAGGGGGCAAAATTACAATGAGCAGTTCTTC. This codes for CASSRLRGQNYNEQFF.

At least ten counts were recorded for this clonotype. This chain links TRBV9 with TRBJ1-4; no clear D. Germline V gene lookup returns CDR1 SGDLS and CDR2 YYNGEE. The CDR3 spans 15 residues. Trimming cost V 0 bases and J 8 bases, with 14 bases left between them. Here the CDR3 DNA reads TGTGCCAGCAGCGTAGTAAGTGATAGTGGGGAAAAACTGTTTTTT. Amino acids: CASSVVSDSGEKLFF.

This clonotype showed up many times. This rearrangement joins TRBV7-8 to TRBJ2-5; D gene ambiguous. Between the trimmed V and J ends, which lost 9 bases and 10 bases, there was a span of 9 bases. CDR3 size: 9 residues. In germline, CDR1 is SGHVS, CDR2 FQNEAQ. The CDR3 sequence is CASGPDQYF. The CDR3 nucleotides read TGTGCCAGTGGGCCGGACCAGTACTTC.

This clonotype was recorded many times. This chain links TRBV5-8 with TRBJ2-7; unclear D gene. There are 11 residues in the CDR3. V dropped 4 bases and J dropped 7 bases, with 9 bases sitting between them. Germline V lookup: CDR1 SGHTS, CDR2 YDEGEE. The CDR3 loop is CASSMIGEQYF. CDR3 in DNA: TGTGCCAGCAGCATGATCGGAGAGCAGTACTTC.

The chain uses TRBV20-1 and TRBJ1-5; the D gene is possibly TRBD1 (6 bases). CDR3 length: 14 amino acids. Looked up from germline, CDR1 is DFQATT and CDR2 is SNEGSKA (reference sequence). The V gene lost 5 bases and the J gene lost 8 bases, with 19 bases spanning the gap. The CDR3 reads CSAPLGGLAEPQHF. DNA of the CDR3: TGCAGTGCTCCCTTGGGGGGGCTCGCGGAGCCCCAGCATTTT.

This clonotype was seen a handful of times. This chain uses TRBV27 with TRBJ2-7; 8 positions match TRBD1. The ends lost 8 bases at V and 6 bases at J; junction bases unmatched: 12. The length of the CDR3 is 14 residues. Germline V gene lookup returns CDR1 MNHEY and CDR2 SMNVEV (reference sequence). The DNA for the CDR3 is TGTGCCAGCGGAACGGGACAGGCTCCAGGCGAGCAGTACTTC. Its translation is CASGTGQAPGEQYF.

This clonotype appeared many times. V gene TRBV7-9 combines with J gene TRBJ2-1; no firm D call. Trimming took off 5 bases at V and 8 bases at J, with 13 bases between the two ends. The CDR3 length is 13 residues. Germline V gene lookup returns CDR1 SEHNR and CDR2 FQNEAQ (reference sequence). The CDR3 loop reads CASSPKRSDEQFF. CDR3 in DNA: TGTGCCAGCAGCCCAAAGCGTTCCGATGAGCAGTTCTTC.

The rearrangement links TRBV2 to TRBJ1-6, with 9 bases fitting TRBD1. The junction had 5 bases not matched to a gene; V was cut back by 7 bases and J by 7 bases. The CDR3 is 14 residues long. CDR1 is SNHLY and CDR2 is FYNNEI in the germline V gene. CDR3 region: CASTQGTGNSPLHF. The CDR3 nucleotides are TGTGCCAGCACCCAAGGGACAGGGAATTCACCCCTCCACTTT.

The CDR3 spells CASSLSLRTGQVYGYTF. As DNA, the CDR3 is TGCGCCAGCAGCCTTAGCCTTAGGACAGGGCAAGTGTATGGCTACACCTTC. V gene TRBV4-1 combines with J gene TRBJ1-2; 8 nucleotides agree with TRBD1. Trimming removed 4 bases from V and 5 bases from J; junction bases left unmatched: 15. The CDR3 sequence is 17 residues long. Germline CDR1 is MGHRA and CDR2 is YSYEKL.